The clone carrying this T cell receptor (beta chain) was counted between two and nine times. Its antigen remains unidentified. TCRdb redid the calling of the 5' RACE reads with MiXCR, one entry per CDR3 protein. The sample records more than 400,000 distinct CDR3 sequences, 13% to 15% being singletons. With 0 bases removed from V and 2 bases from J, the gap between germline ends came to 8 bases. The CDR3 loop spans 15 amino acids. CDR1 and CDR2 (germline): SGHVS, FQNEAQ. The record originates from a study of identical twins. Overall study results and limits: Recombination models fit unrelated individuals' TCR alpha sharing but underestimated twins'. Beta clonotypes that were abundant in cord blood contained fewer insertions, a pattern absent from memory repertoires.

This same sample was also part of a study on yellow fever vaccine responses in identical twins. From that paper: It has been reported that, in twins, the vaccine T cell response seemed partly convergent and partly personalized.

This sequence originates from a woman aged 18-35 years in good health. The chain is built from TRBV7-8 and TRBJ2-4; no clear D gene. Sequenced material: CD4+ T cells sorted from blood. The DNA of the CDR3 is TGTGCCAGCAGCTTAGCGCTAGGGACCAAAAACATTCAGTACTTC. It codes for CASSLALGTKNIQYF.